The T cell receptor beta chain under discussion was sequenced for a study of T cell responses to AZD1222 COVID-19 vaccine. Whole-study findings and limits: The study sampled repertoires only after the peak T cell response.

Clones were sequenced by immunoSEQ multiplex PCR, and TCRdb holds only the in-frame ones, with some missing. This table holds about 60,000 clones, more than 60% found once. CDR3 length: 17 residues. The germline gives CDR1 LNHDA, CDR2 SQIVND (reference sequence). Trimming removed 2 bases from V and 9 bases from J; junction bases left unmatched: 10. A note on this clone: Its antigen is not known.

The TCR sequence derives from an adult who received the AZD1222 COVID-19 vaccine. The source was peripheral blood, collected 28 days after the second AZD1222 dose. The rearrangement uses TRBV19 and TRBJ2-1, with TRBD2 matching over 13 bases. In DNA form, the CDR3 reads TGTGCCAGTAGTATACGGGCGACTAGCGGGGGGTGGAGTGAGCAGTTCTTC. Protein: CASSIRATSGGWSEQFF.